The sample holds a few counts of the clone carrying this TCR beta chain. Source study methods: Using reference gene primer amplification, nucleated cell counts were estimated. TCRdb's copy holds only in-frame clones and misses some; the assay was immunoSEQ multiplex PCR. That table furnishes V, J and clone size, whereas the DNA furnished D and trimming. The table lists some 60,000 clones, more than 60% of them singletons, with less than 20% in the top ten. The length of the CDR3 is 13 residues. Trimming shortened V by 6 bases and J by 3 bases, and 12 bases separated the two germline ends. CDR1 and CDR2 from the germline V gene are MNHEY and SVGAGI. This entry comes from a study of blood T cell repertoires in COVID-19. About the study: The United States, Italy and Spain were the sources of the acute and convalescent COVID-19 samples. PBMCs, B-cell-depleted T cells, or T cells provided the cDNA or gDNA that made up the material.

The receptor comes from a woman aged 45-65 years with active or convalescent COVID-19. This chain uses TRBV6-5 with TRBJ2-7, with D possibly matching TRBD2 (5 bases). Sequencing was carried out using peripheral blood. CDR3 in DNA: TGTGCCAGCAGACTAGGACCGTACTACGAGCAGTACTTC. Protein sequence: CASRLGPYYEQYF.